Shown below are 10 T cell receptor beta chains from a single sample sequenced in a study of blood T cells in healthy people across ages. For the second PCR, which ran for about 7 to 12 cycles, a sample-barcoded 5' primer and a J-beta primer mix were used. From the 5' RACE reads, TCRdb called clonotypes with MiXCR, one entry per CDR3 protein. The sample lists some 710,000 distinct CDR3 sequences; around 45% were seen once. The sequenced sample consisted of blood. The source of these receptors is a man older than 75 in good health.

This clonotype has only a few counts. The J gene is TRBJ2-7, the V gene TRBV7-9, with D possibly matching TRBD1 (6 bases). CDR1 and CDR2 (germline): SEHNR, FQNEAQ (reference sequence). The CDR3 totals 14 residues. The V gene lost 2 bases and the J gene lost 4 bases, with 12 bases spanning the gap. In DNA, the CDR3 is TGTGCCAGCAGCTTATCGGGACAAGTTTACGAGCAGTACTTC. Its protein is CASSLSGQVYEQYF.

This chain connects TRBV20-1 to TRBJ1-5; 7 positions agree with TRBD1. In germline, CDR1 is DFQATT, CDR2 SNEGSKA (reference sequence). CDR3 length: 15 amino acids. The V segment lost 6 bases and the J segment 2 bases; nucleotides outside the gene matches: 10. The CDR3 protein is CSANDRESGNQPQHF. The CDR3 nucleotides read TGCAGTGCCAATGACAGGGAGAGTGGCAATCAGCCCCAGCATTTT.

On this clonotype itself: The germline gene is not matched at one end of the junction; a read error may be the cause. The chain carries TRBV4-3 and TRBJ2-1; D is undetermined. Germline V gene lookup returns CDR1 LGHNA and CDR2 YSLEER. The CDR3 has 16 residues. CDR3 protein: CASSQDTDGFYSEQFF. The CDR3 DNA reads TGCGCCAGCAGCCAAGATACGGACGGATTCTACAGTGAGCAGTTCTTC.

This clonotype was detected only a few times. The chain employs TRBV7-2 and TRBJ2-7; D may be TRBD1 or TRBD2 (6 bases each). CDR3 length: 14 residues. Trimming pared 2 bases from V and 5 bases from J, leaving 13 bases between. CDR1 and CDR2 from the germline V gene are SGHTA and FQGNSA. The DNA for the CDR3 is TGTGCCAGCAGCTTATCCCGGGGGCGGAACGAGCAGTACTTC. Translation gives CASSLSRGRNEQYF.

V and J are TRBV7-2 and TRBJ2-7; 7 bases are a match to TRBD1. V was clipped by 2 bases and J by 2 bases; unmatched bases: 6. The CDR3 spans 15 residues. CDR1 SGHTA and CDR2 FQGNSA come from the germline V gene. CDR3 DNA: TGTGCCAGCAGCTTATGGCCGACAGGGACCTACGAGCAGTACTTC. Its protein is CASSLWPTGTYEQYF.

The chain joins TRBV7-3 to TRBJ2-1; D gene unclear. This CDR3 comprises 17 residues. CDR1 is SGHTA, CDR2 FQGTGA, per germline. V lost 4 bases, J lost 5 bases, and 21 bases lay in between. This CDR3 is CASSSQKRDWEDNEQFF. CDR3 DNA sequence: TGTGCCAGCAGCTCACAAAAGCGCGACTGGGAAGACAATGAGCAGTTCTTC.

This sequence joins TRBV7-2 and TRBJ1-2, with a possible D match to TRBD1 (6 bases). CDR3 length: 14 amino acids. From germline, CDR1 is SGHTA and CDR2 FQGNSA. Trimming shortened V by 1 base and J by 4 bases, and 10 bases separated the two germline ends. The CDR3 nucleotides are TGTGCCAGCAGCTTAGGACAGGTCCGCTATGGCTACACCTTC. It codes for CASSLGQVRYGYTF.

As for this clonotype: This clone may be a read error of a much larger clone one base away. The V and J genes are TRBV5-1 and TRBJ2-3; weak D call: TRBD2 (7 bases). The germline V and J ends were trimmed by 3 bases and 10 bases, with 18 bases remaining between them. The CDR3 is 14 residues long. The germline CDR1 and CDR2 sequences are SGHRS and YFSETQ. CDR3 nucleotide sequence: TGCGCCAGCAGCTCTAGCGGAGGGGGGGATGCGCAGTATTTT. Its translation: CASSSSGGGDAQYF.

This clonotype came up many times. The rearrangement joins TRBV10-3 to TRBJ2-5; 9 nucleotides line up with TRBD1. The CDR3 has 17 amino acids. CDR1 is ENHRY, CDR2 SYGVKD, per germline. Trimming cost V 6 bases and J 1 base; bases outside gene matches: 12. CDR3 loop: CAISDPGQGAGQETQYF. DNA for the CDR3: TGTGCCATCAGCGATCCGGGACAGGGCGCGGGCCAAGAGACCCAGTACTTC.

This clonotype has just a few counts. The rearrangement joins TRBV7-2 to TRBJ2-7; 7 bases are shared with TRBD1. The CDR3 has 15 amino acids. J lost 2 bases, V lost 1 base, and 5 bases had no gene match. Germline CDR1 reads SGHTA; CDR2 reads FQGNSA. The CDR3 loop reads CASSLEGGSTYEQYF. DNA for the CDR3: TGTGCCAGCAGCTTAGAAGGGGGCTCTACCTACGAGCAGTACTTC. The full variable domain, rest sourced from reference TRBV7-2 and TRBJ2-7, is GAGVSQSPSNKVTEKGKDVELRCDPISGHTALYWYRQSLGQGLEFLIYFQGNSAPDKSGLPSDRFSAERTGGSVSTLTIQRTQQEDSAVYLCASSLEGGSTYEQYFGPGTRLTVT.